These T cell receptor beta chains were read from a single sample in a study of OX40 agonist ivuxolimab in advanced cancers. Clones were read by immunoSEQ multiplex PCR, and TCRdb kept only the in-frame ones, dropping some. The sample has about 65,000 clones; approximately 91% are singletons. Sequences were derived from CD4+ or CD8+ T cells sorted from blood, sampled in a trial of the OX40 agonist ivuxolimab. These receptors originate from an adult with an advanced solid tumor such as melanoma, head and neck, liver or kidney cancer. The CDR3 runs from the conserved cysteine through the conserved F or W. D genes are given only for firm matches. Only part of the rows carry a size: once, few, many, or a class if the clone is expanded.

v_gene,j_gene,abundance,d_gene,CDR3nt,CDR3aa
TRBV11-2,TRBJ2-7,-,-,TGTGCCAGCAGCCACCTGGGGGGGCGCGAGCAGTACTTC,CASSHLGGREQYF
TRBV11-2,TRBJ2-1,-,TRBD1,TGTGCCAGCAGCTTACCGGGACAGAAGCAGTTCTTC,CASSLPGQKQFF
TRBV28,TRBJ1-6,-,-,TGTGCCAGCAGTTTACGAGGGTCACCCCTCCACTTT,CASSLRGSPLHF
TRBV11-2,TRBJ2-1,-,-,TGTGCCAGCAGCTTCCTGAATGAGCAGTTCTTC,CASSFLNEQFF
TRBV7-2,TRBJ2-6,once,-,TGTGCCAGCAGCTTAGGACCGGCCGGGGCCAACGTCCTGACTTTC,CASSLGPAGANVLTF
TRBV6-5,TRBJ1-1,few,-,TGTGCCAGCAGTTCTAGGGGGAGTGAAGCTTTCTTT,CASSSRGSEAFF
TRBV18,TRBJ2-7,-,-,TGTGCCAGCTCGTATAGGGGTAGCGGAGGGGGCTACGAGCAGTACTTC,CASSYRGSGGGYEQYF
TRBV7-6,TRBJ2-3,-,TRBD1,TGTGCCAGCAGCCAGGCCGGGACAGGAAAAGATACGCAGTATTTT,CASSQAGTGKDTQYF
TRBV9,TRBJ2-1,-,TRBD2,TGTGCCAGCAGCGTTTCCGGGACTAGCTGGGGGGAGCAGTTCTTC,CASSVSGTSWGEQFF
TRBV5-1,TRBJ1-2,-,TRBD1,TGCGCCAGCAGCAAGCAGACAGGGGGAGATGGCTACACCTTC,CASSKQTGGDGYTF
TRBV9,TRBJ2-5,-,TRBD2,TGTGCCAGCAGCCCTCGACTAGCGGGGGGCGAGACCCAGTACTTC,CASSPRLAGGETQYF
TRBV7-3,TRBJ2-6,-,TRBD1,TGTGCCAGCAGCTTGAGGGACAGGGGCGCTGGGGCCAACGTCCTGACTTTC,CASSLRDRGAGANVLTF
TRBV11-2,TRBJ2-7,-,TRBD1,TGTGCCAGCAGCTTGGGGACAGGGGGCTACGAGCAGTACTTC,CASSLGTGGYEQYF
TRBV5-4,TRBJ1-2,-,TRBD1,TGTGCCAGCAGAAATCCGGGACAGGGTACGGGCTACACCTTC,CASRNPGQGTGYTF
TRBV7-2,TRBJ1-2,-,TRBD1,TGTGCCAGCAGCTTAAGTGGGACAGGCTATGGCTACACCTTC,CASSLSGTGYGYTF
TRBV7-2,TRBJ2-1,-,-,TGTGCCAGCAGCTTAGAGTTAGGGGGCTACAATGAGCAGTTCTTC,CASSLELGGYNEQFF
TRBV7-6,TRBJ2-2,-,-,TGTGCCAGCAGCTTAAGATCAGCGAACACCGGGGAGCTGTTTTTT,CASSLRSANTGELFF
TRBV11-2,TRBJ1-1,-,-,TGTGCCAGCAGCTTAGTATTGACACCTCAAGCTTTCTTT,CASSLVLTPQAFF
TRBV25-1,TRBJ1-1,-,-,TGTGCCAGCAGTGCCTACAGGAGCTCGAACACTGAAGCTTTCTTT,CASSAYRSSNTEAFF
TRBV2,TRBJ2-2,-,-,TGTGCCAGCAGTGACAACGGGGAGCTGTTTTTT,CASSDNGELFF
TRBV18,TRBJ1-1,-,-,TGTGCCAGCTCTCGCTCGACAGCCTCTGAAGCTTTCTTT,CASSRSTASEAFF
TRBV29-1,TRBJ2-5,-,-,TGCAGCGTTAAAACCCGGGCACAAGAGACCCAGTACTTC,CSVKTRAQETQYF
TRBV9,TRBJ2-3,-,-,TGTGCCAGCAGCAACACAGGGACCGCCACAGATACGCAGTATTTT,CASSNTGTATDTQYF
TRBV28,TRBJ1-3,-,TRBD1,TGTGCCAGCAGTCGAGGACAGGGGAGAAACACCATATATTTT,CASSRGQGRNTIYF
TRBV27,TRBJ2-3,-,-,TGTGCCAGCAGTTTATCCGGGGGTAGCACAGATACGCAGTATTTT,CASSLSGGSTDTQYF
TRBV28,TRBJ2-3,-,TRBD2,TGTGCCAGCGTTAGCGGGGGGTACACAGATACGCAGTATTTT,CASVSGGYTDTQYF
TRBV7-6,TRBJ2-5,-,-,TGTGCCAGCAGCGGAACAGGAAACCAAGAGACCCAGTACTTC,CASSGTGNQETQYF
TRBV10-1,TRBJ2-7,-,TRBD1,TGCGCCAGCAGCGCGAACAGGGGCCCCTACGAGCAGTACTTC,CASSANRGPYEQYF
TRBV18,TRBJ2-1,-,-,TGTGCCAGCTCAGACCTTAGCGGAACGCCGGGCAATGAGCAGTTCTTC,CASSDLSGTPGNEQFF
TRBV19,TRBJ2-7,-,-,TGTGCCAGTAGTATGATGGCAGGGCAAGGTTACGAGCAGTACTTC,CASSMMAGQGYEQYF
TRBV6-1,TRBJ1-2,-,-,TGTGCCAGCAGTGAAGGTGGGCGAATCTATGGCTACACCTTC,CASSEGGRIYGYTF
TRBV7-2,TRBJ1-1,few,-,TGTGCCAGCCGTCAGGGCCTAATGAACACTGAAGCTTTCTTT,CASRQGLMNTEAFF